The following is a TCR beta chain sequence with its context. The method was immunoSEQ multiplex PCR; TCRdb's version includes in-frame clones alone and lacks a portion of them. This table holds about 31,000 clones, 75% to 95% found once. This sample stems from a study of T cell changes during pregnancy in multiple sclerosis. Trimming stripped 1 base from V and 3 bases from J, with 13 bases between. Germline V lookup: CDR1 SGDLS, CDR2 YYNGEE. This CDR3 spans 16 amino acids. The source was CD8+ T cells from peripheral blood mononuclear cells, collected in the second trimester of pregnancy. V usage is TRBV9 and J usage is TRBJ2-2; D remains ambiguous. The TCR sequence derives from a female donor with multiple sclerosis, enrolled in a pregnancy study. The CDR3 coding sequence is TGTGCCAGCAGCGTATCCGGGTCTCGGGACACCGGGGAGCTGTTTTTT. Its translation: CASSVSGSRDTGELFF.